The 21 T cell receptor beta chains given below trace back to one sample, sequenced in a study of T cell responses to AZD1222 COVID-19 vaccine. The assay was immunoSEQ multiplex PCR, and TCRdb's table has in-frame clones only and misses some. The table includes about 200,000 clones, more than 80% detected once. Sequenced here: peripheral blood, sampled 28 days after the second dose of the MenACWY control vaccine. Receptor source: an adult who received the MenACWY meningococcal vaccine as a control.

The chain links TRBV4-2 to TRBJ1-4; D gene ambiguous. Trimming pared 1 base from V and 8 bases from J, leaving 11 bases between. The CDR3 length is 14 residues. Germline assignment: CDR1 LGHNA and CDR2 YNFKEQ. DNA of the CDR3: TGTGCCAGCAGCCAAGGCACCCATGGGGAAAAACTGTTTTTT. It translates to CASSQGTHGEKLFF.

The V gene is TRBV29-1, the J gene TRBJ2-3; D remains ambiguous. Trimming took 6 bases from V and 4 from J, leaving 14 bases between them. Germline loops: CDR1 SQVTM, CDR2 ANQGSEA. CDR3 length equals 13 residues. The DNA for the CDR3 is TGCAGCGTCGCCCTCCCATGGGCAGATACGCAGTATTTT. The encoded protein is CSVALPWADTQYF.

This chain joins TRBV29-1 and TRBJ1-1, with D perhaps matching TRBD1 (5 bases). The ends were cut back, 7 bases at V and 0 bases at J, with 15 bases in the middle. This CDR3 contains 14 residues. The germline V gene has CDR1 SQVTM and CDR2 ANQGSEA. CDR3 sequence reads: CSGEDINMNTEAFF. The DNA of the CDR3 is TGCAGCGGGGAGGACATTAACATGAACACTGAAGCTTTCTTT.

In its sample, this clone was seen once. V is TRBV18 and J is TRBJ1-4, with D possibly being TRBD1 (6 bases). The CDR3 has 15 amino acids. The germline gives CDR1 KGHSH, CDR2 LQKENI. Deletions cut 2 bases from V and 8 bases from J, with 15 bases between. CDR3 DNA: TGTGCCAGCTCACCAAAACAGGGCATTCACGAAAAACTGTTTTTT. Its translation is CASSPKQGIHEKLFF.

The chain employs TRBV14 and TRBJ1-4, with unresolved D. This CDR3 comprises 15 residues. CDR1 SGHDN and CDR2 FVKESK come from the germline V gene. The germline V and J ends were trimmed by 1 base and 0 bases, with 6 bases remaining between them. CDR3 amino acids: CASSQVGATNEKLFF. DNA for the CDR3: TGTGCCAGCAGCCAAGTAGGAGCAACTAATGAAAAACTGTTTTTT.

V is TRBV10-3 and J is TRBJ1-1; D call uncertain. Germline assignment: CDR1 ENHRY and CDR2 SYGVKD. Trimming removed 6 bases at V and 2 bases at J, with 13 bases between. This CDR3 has 14 residues. CDR3 bases: TGTGCCATCAGGACCCAGCGGGGAAACACTGAAGCTTTCTTT. This encodes CAIRTQRGNTEAFF.

The V gene is TRBV28, the J gene TRBJ1-2; D uncertain. Trimming removed 1 base at V and 8 bases at J, with 11 bases between. The CDR3 contains 13 residues. Germline assignment: CDR1 MDHEN and CDR2 SYDVKM. CDR3: CASSLSGFVGYTF. The CDR3 nucleotides are TGTGCCAGCAGTTTATCTGGATTCGTAGGCTACACCTTC.

The chain uses TRBV20-1 and TRBJ2-3; either TRBD1 or TRBD2 may fit D (6 bases each). The CDR3 loop spans 14 amino acids. Trimming removed 3 bases from V and 2 bases from J, with 12 bases in between. Germline V gene sequence: CDR1 DFQATT, CDR2 SNEGSKA (reference sequence). The CDR3 spells CSASGGPLTDTQYF. The CDR3, as DNA: TGCAGTGCTAGTGGGGGGCCACTCACAGATACGCAGTATTTT.

This chain joins TRBV9 and TRBJ2-5; D is perhaps TRBD2 (5 bases). The CDR3 extends over 15 amino acids. Trimming pared 0 bases from V and 5 bases from J, leaving 14 bases between. The germline CDR1 and CDR2 sequences are SGDLS and YYNGEE. The CDR3 DNA reads as TGTGCCAGCAGCGTAGGGGTTGAGGGAAGGGAGACCCAGTACTTC. Its translation: CASSVGVEGRETQYF.

The V call is TRBV28, the J call TRBJ1-2; 8 positions agree with TRBD1. This CDR3 spans 14 amino acids. V lost 10 bases, J lost 6 bases, and 13 bases stayed unmatched. Germline V lookup: CDR1 MDHEN, CDR2 SYDVKM. The CDR3 protein is CATLGQGTFDGYTF. Written as DNA, the CDR3 is TGTGCCACCCTAGGACAGGGAACTTTCGATGGCTACACCTTC.

This chain uses TRBV6-5 with TRBJ1-6; D gene ambiguous. Trimming took 2 bases from V and 2 from J, leaving 7 bases between them. The CDR3 covers 15 residues. Germline values: CDR1 MNHEY, CDR2 SVGAGI. The CDR3 region is CASSYLGPYNSPLHF. The CDR3 nucleotides are TGTGCCAGCAGTTACCTAGGCCCCTATAATTCACCCCTCCACTTT.

The gene calls are TRBV18 and TRBJ1-1, with D perhaps TRBD1 (6 bases). V shed 2 bases and J shed 8 bases, with 9 bases lying between them. The germline V gene encodes CDR1 KGHSH and CDR2 LQKENI. The CDR3 totals 12 residues. The CDR3 DNA reads TGTGCCAGCTCACCAGGGGGGCAGGAAGCTTTCTTT. It codes for CASSPGGQEAFF.

The chain carries TRBV6-4 and TRBJ1-2, with D possibly matching TRBD1 (6 bases). The ends were cut back, 0 bases at V and 7 bases at J, with 21 bases in the middle. The CDR3 is made up of 17 amino acids. Germline V gene sequence: CDR1 MRHNA, CDR2 SNTAGT. CDR3 residues: CASSDSSRPTGSLGYTF. Here the CDR3 DNA reads TGTGCCAGCAGTGACTCAAGCAGACCTACAGGGTCCCTTGGCTACACCTTC.

This chain connects TRBV7-3 to TRBJ2-2; TRBD2 agrees at 9 bases. V lost 0 bases to trimming and J lost 1 base; unmatched junction nucleotides: 0. The germline gives CDR1 SGHTA, CDR2 FQGTGA. The CDR3 has 16 amino acids. The CDR3 loop is CASSLTTSGNTGELFF. DNA of the CDR3: TGTGCCAGCAGCTTAACGACTAGCGGGAACACCGGGGAGCTGTTTTTT.

As to this clone: This likely comes from a read error, as the CDR3 has no conserved phenylalanine or tryptophan at its end. It is unclear where the CDR3 begins or ends on the DNA, so no DNA is shown, and the CDR3 is as TCRdb lists it. The chain joins TRBV5-6 to TRBJ1-2. Per the germline V gene, CDR1 is SGHDT and CDR2 is YYEEEE. The CDR3 is 11 residues long, counting both termini. CDR3 sequence reads: CASSFDGGLVY.

This chain joins TRBV2 and TRBJ2-7; no definite D call. CDR1 is SNHLY and CDR2 is FYNNEI in the germline V gene. The CDR3 is made up of 13 amino acids. The germline V and J ends were trimmed by 1 base and 2 bases, with 6 bases remaining between them. The CDR3 sequence: CASSEGQTYEQYF. The CDR3 DNA reads as TGTGCCAGCAGTGAAGGGCAGACCTACGAGCAGTACTTC.

The chain employs TRBV30 and TRBJ1-1; no clear D gene. CDR1 GTSNPN and CDR2 SVGIG come from the germline V gene (reference sequence). The CDR3 length is 13 residues. Between the trimmed V and J ends, which lost 3 bases and 3 bases, there was a span of 11 bases. DNA of the CDR3: TGTGCCTGGAGCCGTATGGTAGACACTGAAGCTTTCTTT. Protein product: CAWSRMVDTEAFF.

V usage is TRBV18 and J usage is TRBJ1-2; TRBD1 aligns across 10 bases. V dropped 3 bases and J dropped 7; count of bases not matched to a gene: 8. The germline V gene encodes CDR1 KGHSH and CDR2 LQKENI. The CDR3 extends over 15 amino acids. CDR3 loop: CASSPVLGQGTGYTF. In DNA form, the CDR3 reads TGTGCCAGCTCACCGGTCCTGGGACAGGGGACTGGCTACACCTTC. The whole variable domain, filled in from reference TRBV18 and TRBJ1-2, reads NAGVMQNPRHLVRRRGQEARLRCSPMKGHSHVYWYRQLPEEGLKFMVYLQKENIIDESGMPKERFSAEFPKEGPSILRIQQVVRGDSAAYFCASSPVLGQGTGYTFGSGTRLTVV.

The chain couples TRBV7-2 to TRBJ2-1, with 12 bases that match TRBD2. CDR1 and CDR2 (germline): SGHTA, FQGNSA. The V gene end was trimmed by 4 bases and the J gene end by 6 bases; junction bases not matched to a gene: 7. The CDR3 has 16 amino acids. CDR3 DNA: TGTGCCAGCAGCTCCCAAACTAGCGGGAGGATCAATGAGCAGTTCTTC. This sequence encodes CASSSQTSGRINEQFF.

This clone was observed a few times. The chain couples TRBV24-1 to TRBJ2-3; no clear D gene. Germline CDR1 KGHDR, CDR2 SFDVKD. The CDR3 has 13 residues. V was shortened by 3 bases and J by 3 bases, with 6 bases between the two germline ends. The CDR3 region has the DNA TGTGCCACCAGTGATCTGTATACAGATACGCAGTATTTT. It codes for CATSDLYTDTQYF.

This rearrangement joins TRBV3-1 (or the pseudogene TRBV3-2) to TRBJ1-5, with TRBD1 matching over 7 bases. The CDR3 consists of 15 residues. V was clipped by 0 bases and J by 7 bases; unmatched bases: 6. Per germline, CDR1 LGHDT and CDR2 YNNKEL (reference sequence). The CDR3 DNA reads TGTGCCAGCAGCCAAGATAGGACAGGATTACAGCCCCAGCATTTT. As protein: CASSQDRTGLQPQHF.